The next 24 T cell receptor beta chains were all read from a single sample in a study of cytomegalovirus exposure and HLA in healthy donors (dated by TCRdb to about 2017). The library was obtained by the immunoSEQ multiplex PCR assay. The multiplex PCR relied on a mix of 60 forward primers for TCR Vbeta segments and 13 reverse primers for TCR Jbeta segments. TCRdb holds this immuneACCESS table with in-frame rearrangements only. Some clones are missing; in checked studies, unresolved V genes explain under half, and the rest has no known cause. In this sample's table one finds approximately 110,000 clones. Roughly 1% of the sample lies in the top ten. Source material: PBMCs. Receptors originate from a man aged 18-30 years in good health and CMV-seronegative.

The J gene is TRBJ2-3, the V gene TRBV5-4; a possible D gene is TRBD2 (7 bases). Between the trimmed V and J ends, which lost 2 bases and 3 bases, there was a span of 16 bases. Germline-derived CDR1 and CDR2 are SGHNT and YYREEE (reference sequence). CDR3 length: 16 residues. The CDR3 spells CASSLGSRGGTDTQYF. DNA for the CDR3: TGTGCCAGCAGCTTAGGTTCGAGGGGGGGGACAGATACGCAGTATTTT.

V gene TRBV9 combines with J gene TRBJ2-7, with 11 bases lining up with TRBD1. The CDR3 consists of 15 residues. Trimming at V came to 5 bases and at J to 3 bases, leaving 7 bases not matched to a gene. Germline V gives CDR1 SGDLS, CDR2 YYNGEE. The CDR3 here is CASSPSGTGGYEQYF. CDR3 bases: TGTGCCAGCAGTCCCTCGGGGACAGGGGGCTACGAGCAGTACTTC. The full variable domain, its missing parts supplied by reference TRBV9 and TRBJ2-7, is DSGVTQTPKHLITATGQRVTLRCSPRSGDLSVYWYQQSLDQGLQFLIQYYNGEERAKGNILERFSAQQFPDLHSELNLSSLELGDSALYFCASSPSGTGGYEQYFGPGTRLTVT.

This chain uses TRBV7-9 with TRBJ1-1, with D perhaps TRBD1 (5 bases). V shed 0 bases and J shed 6 bases, with 8 bases lying between them. Germline CDR1 SEHNR, CDR2 FQNEAQ (reference sequence). This CDR3 comprises 13 residues. The CDR3 DNA is TGTGCCAGCAGCTTAGCAGGGGCAGCTGAAGCTTTCTTT. This translates into CASSLAGAAEAFF.

V is TRBV29-1 and J is TRBJ2-7; D may be TRBD1 (5 bases). The CDR3 extends over 13 amino acids. Germline CDR1 is SQVTM and CDR2 is ANQGSEA. V lost 1 base to trimming and J lost 7 bases, with 14 bases between them. This CDR3 is CSVEGTLLGEQYF. The DNA for the CDR3 is TGCAGCGTTGAAGGGACACTCCTGGGGGAGCAGTACTTC.

This rearrangement joins TRBV15 to TRBJ2-7, with D possibly TRBD2 on 5 matching bases. Trimming shortened V by 4 bases and J by 4 bases, and 17 bases separated the two germline ends. The CDR3 consists of 15 residues. Germline assignment: CDR1 LNHNV and CDR2 YYDKDF (reference sequence). Here the CDR3 reads CATSTGPPGSYEQYF. The CDR3 bases are TGTGCCACCAGCACCGGACCACCGGGGTCGTACGAGCAGTACTTC. Drawing the rest from reference TRBV15 and TRBJ2-7, the complete variable domain is DAMVIQNPRYQVTQFGKPVTLSCSQTLNHNVMYWYQQKSSQAPKLLFHYYDKDFNNEADTPDNFQSRRPNTSFCFLDIRSPGLGDTAMYLCATSTGPPGSYEQYFGPGTRLTVT.

The chain links TRBV19 to TRBJ1-6; D remains unclear. This CDR3 contains 15 residues. The germline CDR1 and CDR2 sequences are LNHDA and SQIVND (reference sequence). V gave up 3 bases and J gave up 4 bases, with 10 bases separating them. Written as DNA, the CDR3 is TGTGCCAGTAGTATCGGAAGCGGGTATAATTCACCCCTCCACTTT. Translation: CASSIGSGYNSPLHF.

The chain is built from TRBV6-1 and TRBJ2-1; 11 nucleotides agree with TRBD1. The CDR3 extends over 19 amino acids. Unmatched junction bases numbered 14, after V lost 4 bases and J lost 3 bases. Germline CDR1 MNHNS, CDR2 SASEGT. The CDR3 bases are TGTGCCAGCAGTGCCCGGGACAGGGGGATTTGGGCTCGCTACAATGAGCAGTTCTTC. It specifies CASSARDRGIWARYNEQFF.

The chain carries TRBV9 and TRBJ2-1; 9 nucleotides align to TRBD2. CDR1 and CDR2 from the germline V gene are SGDLS and YYNGEE. Losses at the gene ends were 0 bases for V and 8 bases for J; bases not matched to a gene: 15. The CDR3 length is 18 residues. CDR3 coding DNA: TGTGCCAGCAGCGTAGAAGCGGGGGGCACCCTTCTTGGGGATGAGCAGTTCTTC. As protein: CASSVEAGGTLLGDEQFF. Full variable domain (missing parts from reference TRBV9 and TRBJ2-1): DSGVTQTPKHLITATGQRVTLRCSPRSGDLSVYWYQQSLDQGLQFLIQYYNGEERAKGNILERFSAQQFPDLHSELNLSSLELGDSALYFCASSVEAGGTLLGDEQFFGPGTRLTVL.

About this clone: It is unclear where the CDR3 begins or ends on the DNA, so no DNA is shown, and the CDR3 is as TCRdb lists it. This chain connects TRBV28 to TRBJ1-3. The CDR3 is 13 residues long, ends included. Germline values: CDR1 MDHEN, CDR2 SYDVKM. CDR3 sequence reads: CATFFGGGNTTYF.

The chain has TRBV6-5 and TRBJ1-1; possibly TRBD1 for D (6 bases). V was shortened by 5 bases and J by 4 bases, with 14 bases between the two germline ends. The V gene's germline CDR1 is MNHEY and CDR2 SVGAGI. The CDR3 consists of 14 residues. CDR3 sequence: CASSTGGLGTEAFF. In DNA, the CDR3 is TGTGCCAGCAGTACGGGGGGGCTGGGCACTGAAGCTTTCTTT.

The chain carries TRBV4-1 and TRBJ2-2, with D possibly matching TRBD2 (5 bases). The germline V gene encodes CDR1 MGHRA and CDR2 YSYEKL. Trimming pared 0 bases from V and 7 bases from J, leaving 15 bases between. The CDR3 consists of 16 residues. The CDR3 region is CASSQDRVLGDGELFF. CDR3 nucleotide sequence: TGCGCCAGCAGCCAAGATCGTGTTCTGGGAGACGGGGAGCTGTTTTTT.

This chain joins TRBV5-1 and TRBJ2-7; 11 bases map to TRBD1. Unmatched junction bases numbered 4, after V lost 3 bases and J lost 2 bases. The CDR3 length is 15 residues. CDR1 and CDR2 (germline): SGHRS, YFSETQ. The CDR3 nucleotides are TGCGCCAGCAGCTACGGACAGGGGGCGGCCTACGAGCAGTACTTC. The encoded protein is CASSYGQGAAYEQYF.

CDR3 amino acids: CASSQDMRDQHPEQYF. The CDR3 DNA sequence: TGCGCCAGCAGCCAAGATATGCGGGACCAACATCCCGAGCAGTACTTC. This rearrangement joins TRBV4-1 to TRBJ2-7; possible D gene TRBD2, 6 bases. CDR3 size: 16 residues. Germline CDR1 and CDR2: MGHRA and YSYEKL. The V gene lost 0 bases and the J gene lost 6 bases, with 18 bases spanning the gap.

This sequence joins TRBV4-2 and TRBJ2-5; D perhaps matches TRBD2 (5 bases). V was pared by 3 bases and J by 5 bases, with 16 bases between. This CDR3 is built from 15 residues. CDR1 and CDR2 (germline): LGHNA, YNFKEQ. For the CDR3, the DNA is TGTGCCAGCAGCCACACTAGAGGGAGTGGGGAGACCCAGTACTTC. This encodes CASSHTRGSGETQYF.

The rearrangement uses TRBV11-2 and TRBJ2-7, with 8 bases matching TRBD1. The V segment lost 6 bases and the J segment 1 base; nucleotides outside the gene matches: 8. The CDR3 has 15 amino acids. Germline assignment: CDR1 SGHAT and CDR2 FQNNGV. The CDR3 sequence: CASRSLRDRSYEQYF. CDR3 DNA: TGTGCCAGCAGGTCACTTCGGGACAGGTCCTACGAGCAGTACTTC.

This chain connects TRBV4-1 to TRBJ2-3; the match to TRBD2 covers 10 bases. This CDR3 contains 15 residues. V was clipped by 10 bases and J by 1 base; unmatched bases: 8. Germline loops: CDR1 MGHRA, CDR2 YSYEKL. The DNA of the CDR3 is TGCGCCACCTCCCGGACTAGCGGCGGCACAGATACGCAGTATTTT. As protein: CATSRTSGGTDTQYF.

This chain connects TRBV7-3 to TRBJ2-7; 7 bases align to TRBD2. The CDR3 has 13 amino acids. Germline values: CDR1 SGHTA, CDR2 FQGTGA. Trimming took 2 bases from V and 6 from J; bases not matched to a gene: 4. CDR3 bases: TGTGCCAGCAGCTTACAGGGAGGGAGCGAGCAGTACTTC. Residues: CASSLQGGSEQYF.

The chain uses TRBV5-1 and TRBJ1-2; TRBD1 is a possible D gene (6 bases). Per the germline V gene, CDR1 is SGHRS and CDR2 is YFSETQ. The CDR3 consists of 14 residues. Trimming removed 4 bases at V and 8 bases at J, with 18 bases between. The CDR3, as DNA: TGCGCCAGCAGCCTTGAATTACAGGGTAAAGGCTACACCTTC. As protein: CASSLELQGKGYTF. The variable domain in full, with the rest retrieved from reference TRBV5-1 and TRBJ1-2, is KAGVTQTPRYLIKTRGQQVTLSCSPISGHRSVSWYQQTPGQGLQFLFEYFSETQRNKGNFPGRFSGRQFSNSRSEMNVSTLELGDSALYLCASSLELQGKGYTFGSGTRLTVV.

J is TRBJ1-5 and V is TRBV19, with D maybe TRBD1 (5 bases). The CDR3 consists of 13 residues. Per the germline V gene, CDR1 is LNHDA and CDR2 is SQIVND (reference sequence). V was trimmed by 8 bases and J by 3 bases, leaving 11 bases between them. CDR3 nucleotide sequence: TGTGCCAGTGACAGACAAGACAATCAGCCCCAGCATTTT. This encodes CASDRQDNQPQHF.

The chain carries TRBV5-8 and TRBJ2-3, with 10 bases fitting TRBD1. With 5 bases clipped from V and 2 bases from J, the junction kept 5 bases outside the gene matches. This CDR3 has 15 amino acids. Germline V CDR1 and CDR2: SGHTS, YDEGEE. In nucleotides, the CDR3 is TGTGCCAGCAGTAGACAGGGGGCTCCCACAGATACGCAGTATTTT. It codes for CASSRQGAPTDTQYF.

V gene TRBV10-1 combines with J gene TRBJ1-2; 8 bases are shared with TRBD1. J lost 4 bases, V lost 0 bases, and 1 base had no gene match. This CDR3 is built from 14 residues. Germline V gene data show CDR1 as WNHNN and CDR2 as SYGVQD (reference sequence). CDR3 bases: TGCGCCAGCAGTGAGTCTACAGGGGGCTATGGCTACACCTTC. Encoded protein: CASSESTGGYGYTF.

The CDR3 bases are TGTGCCTGGAGTTCGGGGGGCGGTCAGCCCCAGCATTTT. Translating it yields CAWSSGGGQPQHF. The V gene is TRBV30, the J gene TRBJ1-5, with D perhaps TRBD1 (6 bases). In germline, CDR1 is GTSNPN, CDR2 SVGIG (reference sequence). This CDR3 spans 13 amino acids. The germline V and J ends were trimmed by 2 bases and 6 bases, with 11 bases remaining between them.

CDR3 bases: TGTGCCAGCAGCCACGCCGGACGAAAGGGGGATACGCAGTATTTT. It codes for CASSHAGRKGDTQYF. The chain links TRBV5-6 to TRBJ2-3; maybe TRBD1 (5 bases). The CDR3 contains 15 residues. Germline CDR1 reads SGHDT; CDR2 reads YYEEEE. V lost 4 bases and J lost 6, with 18 bases in between. Full variable domain (outside the CDR3, taken from reference TRBV5-6 and TRBJ2-3): DAGVTQSPTHLIKTRGQQVTLRCSPKSGHDTVSWYQQALGQGPQFIFQYYEEEERQRGNFPDRFSGHQFPNYSSELNVNALLLGDSALYLCASSHAGRKGDTQYFGPGTRLTVL.

The V and J genes are TRBV19 and TRBJ2-7, with 9 bases aligning to TRBD1. The CDR3 runs 15 residues. The V segment lost 6 bases and the J segment 3 bases; nucleotides outside the gene matches: 9. Germline loops: CDR1 LNHDA, CDR2 SQIVND (reference sequence). CDR3 coding DNA: TGTGCCAGTAGCACTACAGGGGGCGGAAGCTACGAGCAGTACTTC. This sequence encodes CASSTTGGGSYEQYF.